The TCR beta chain under discussion was sequenced for a study of shared clonotypes between healthy human individuals. The run depth of the assay was deep. Here immunoSEQ multiplex PCR was the method, and the copy in TCRdb shows in-frame clones only, minus some. The sample holds approximately 500,000 clones; 90% to 96% are singletons and the top ten take roughly 0.06%. Study-wide findings and caveats: Shared clonotypes across all four donors exceeded non-shared ones in generation probability. What limited the represented genetic and exposure-history diversity was the small number of donors.

Notes on this clone: The antigen is unknown. Germline and junction disagree at one end, which may indicate a read error.

The germline V gene encodes CDR1 LNHDA and CDR2 SQIVND (reference sequence). The CDR3 is made up of 13 amino acids. The receptor comes from a woman aged 30 to 39 in good health. This sequence joins TRBV19 and TRBJ2-7; tentative D call: TRBD1 (6 bases). The sequenced material came from naive CD4+ T cells sorted from blood. Stated subset: CD45RA+ positively selected. CDR3 amino acids: CASSMNTGTRLDF. The DNA of the CDR3 is TGTGCCAGTAGTATGAATACCGGGACAAGGCTTGACTTC.